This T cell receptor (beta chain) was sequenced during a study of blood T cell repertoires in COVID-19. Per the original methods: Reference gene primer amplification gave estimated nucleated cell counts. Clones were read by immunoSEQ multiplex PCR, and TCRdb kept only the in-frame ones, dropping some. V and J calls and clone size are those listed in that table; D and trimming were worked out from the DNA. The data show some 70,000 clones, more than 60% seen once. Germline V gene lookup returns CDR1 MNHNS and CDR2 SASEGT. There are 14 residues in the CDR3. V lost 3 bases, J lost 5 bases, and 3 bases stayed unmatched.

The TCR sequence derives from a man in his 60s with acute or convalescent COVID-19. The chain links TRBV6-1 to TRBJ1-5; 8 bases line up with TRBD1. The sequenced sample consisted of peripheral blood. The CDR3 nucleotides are TGTGCCAGCAGTGAGACGACAGGGGATCAGCCCCAGCATTTT. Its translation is CASSETTGDQPQHF.